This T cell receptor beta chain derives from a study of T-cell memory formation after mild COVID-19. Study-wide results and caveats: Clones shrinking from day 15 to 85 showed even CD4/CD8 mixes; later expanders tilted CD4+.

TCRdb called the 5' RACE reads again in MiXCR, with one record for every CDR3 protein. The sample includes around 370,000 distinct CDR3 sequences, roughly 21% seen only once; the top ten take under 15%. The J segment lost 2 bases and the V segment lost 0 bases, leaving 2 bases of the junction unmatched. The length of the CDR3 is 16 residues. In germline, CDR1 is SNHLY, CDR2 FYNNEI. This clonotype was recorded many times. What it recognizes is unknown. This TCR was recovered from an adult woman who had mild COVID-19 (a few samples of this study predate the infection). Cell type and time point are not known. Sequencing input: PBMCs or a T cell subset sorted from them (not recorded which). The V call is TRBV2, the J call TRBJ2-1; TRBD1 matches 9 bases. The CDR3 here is CASSEANRGPYNEQFF. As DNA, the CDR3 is TGTGCCAGCAGTGAAGCGAACAGGGGGCCCTACAATGAGCAGTTCTTC.